The sequence of this TCR beta chain was determined in a study of T cell repertoires in ileal Crohn's disease. Looking at the study overall: The M0 sample came from the inflamed ileal portion of the resected specimen.

The sample holds one count of this clone. Its antigen is as yet unknown. Points from the study as a whole: High-frequency clones were more common in sorted CD8 than CD4 cells. Endoscopic recurrence occurred in every patient whose clonality exceeded 26.8%.

Data came from immunoSEQ multiplex PCR; TCRdb stores just in-frame clones and leaves some out. The sample has 1,700 or so clones; 90% are singletons. Time point: inflamed ileum from the surgical specimen. Eligibility required adulthood, ileal or ileocolonic Crohn's disease and indicated ileocolonic resection. Trimming left V 4 bases short and J 6 bases short, with 12 bases between. The CDR3 consists of 13 residues. The germline CDR1 and CDR2 sequences are SEHNR and FQNEAQ (reference sequence). The chain carries TRBV7-9 and TRBJ1-2; D is ambiguous. The sequenced material came from ileal tissue. The source is an adult with Crohn's disease. CDR3 sequence: CASSSPFSDGYTF. In DNA, the CDR3 is TGTGCCAGCAGCTCCCCGTTTTCGGATGGCTACACCTTC.